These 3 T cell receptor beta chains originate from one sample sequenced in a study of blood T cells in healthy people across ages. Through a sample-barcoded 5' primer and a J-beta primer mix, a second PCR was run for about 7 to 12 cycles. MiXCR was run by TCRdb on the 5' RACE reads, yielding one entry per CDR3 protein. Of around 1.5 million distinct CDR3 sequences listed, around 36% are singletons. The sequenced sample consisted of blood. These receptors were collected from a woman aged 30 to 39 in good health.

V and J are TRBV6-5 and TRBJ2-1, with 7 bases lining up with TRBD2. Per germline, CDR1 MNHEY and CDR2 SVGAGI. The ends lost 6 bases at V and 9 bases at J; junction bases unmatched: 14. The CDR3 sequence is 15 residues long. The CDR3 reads CASRGVGAPGGEQFF. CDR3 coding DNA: TGTGCCAGCAGGGGGGTTGGGGCCCCGGGGGGTGAGCAGTTCTTC.

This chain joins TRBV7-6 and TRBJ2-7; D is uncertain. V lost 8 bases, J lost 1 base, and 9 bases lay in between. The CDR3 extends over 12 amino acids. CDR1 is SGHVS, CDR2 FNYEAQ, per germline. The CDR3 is CASQDFSYEQYF. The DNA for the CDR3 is TGTGCCAGCCAAGACTTTTCCTACGAGCAGTACTTC.

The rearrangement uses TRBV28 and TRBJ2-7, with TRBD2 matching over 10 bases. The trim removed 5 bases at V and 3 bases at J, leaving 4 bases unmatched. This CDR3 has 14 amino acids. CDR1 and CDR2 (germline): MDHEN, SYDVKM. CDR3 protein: CASSARTSGYEQYF. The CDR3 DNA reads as TGTGCCAGCAGTGCTAGGACTAGCGGCTACGAGCAGTACTTC.